This T cell receptor beta chain is from a study of cytomegalovirus exposure and HLA in healthy donors. Overall study: Earlier sequencing of about 200 million T cells yielded around 100 million unique TCR beta sequences.

In the case of this clone: Compared with germline, one end of the junction differs, possibly owing to a read error.

Researchers ran the PCR with 60 Vbeta and 13 Jbeta primers. Profiled with immunoSEQ multiplex PCR; TCRdb holds only in-frame clones, not every one. Of about 180,000 clones in the sample, about 77% were seen once. CDR3 size: 19 residues. Germline-derived CDR1 and CDR2 are SEHNR and FQNEAQ (reference sequence). Sequencing input: PBMCs. The source of this sequence is a man in his 60s in good health and CMV-seronegative. This chain links TRBV7-9 with TRBJ2-2; D unclear. The CDR3 nucleotides read TGTTCCAGCAGCTTAGATTTTCATTCAGGATACGCGAACACCGGGGAGCTGTTTTTT. It is translated as CSSSLDFHSGYANTGELFF.